Sequencing of this T cell receptor (beta chain) was carried out in a study of T-cell memory formation after mild COVID-19. CDR1 is SGHKS and CDR2 is YYEKEE in the germline V gene (reference sequence). The CDR3 contains 14 residues. V lost 4 bases to trimming and J lost 8 bases, with 18 bases between them. MiXCR, run by TCRdb on the 5' RACE reads, gives a single entry per CDR3 protein. This sample has around 200,000 distinct CDR3 sequences, with around 21% found just once. The sequence was collected from an adult woman who had mild COVID-19 (a few samples of this study predate the infection). Cell type and time point are not known. Sequenced input: PBMCs or a T cell subset sorted from them (not recorded which). This chain links TRBV5-5 with TRBJ1-1; TRBD1 might be the D (5 bases). The CDR3 loop is CASSPGDGEREAFF. The CDR3 nucleotides read TGTGCCAGCAGCCCGGGGGACGGTGAAAGGGAAGCTTTCTTT.